This is a list of T cell receptor beta chains from one sample in a study of T cell repertoires in cytomegalovirus infection. TCRdb re-analysed the reads in MiXCR, keeping a single row per CDR3 protein. In the table there are some 300,000 distinct CDR3 sequences, roughly a tenth of which are singletons. The sequenced sample was PBMCs. The source is a human donor in good health (CMV status not recorded). Some clones in this sample may be carry-over from other donors' samples. The CDR3 runs from the conserved cysteine through the conserved F or W. The D gene is left open where the match is weak. A clone size is listed for some rows: how often the clone was seen (once, few, many), or a class if it is expanded.

TRBJ2-2 NA many 14 TRBV20-1 TGCAGTGCTAGAGATACGGGGAACACCGGGGAGCTGTTTTTT CSARDTGNTGELFF
TRBJ2-1 NA few 15 TRBV14 TGTGCCAGCAGCCAAGGGGGGAGCTCCTACAATGAGCAGTTCTTC CASSQGGSSYNEQFF
TRBJ2-2 NA many 15 TRBV28 TGTGCCAGCAGACTAGGGGGTATGAGGACCGGGGAGCTGTTTTTT CASRLGGMRTGELFF
TRBJ1-4 NA many 15 TRBV7-2 TGTGCCAGCAGCTTAGACGTTCAGGGTTACGAAAAACTGTTTTTT CASSLDVQGYEKLFF
TRBJ2-7 NA many 12 TRBV14 TGTGCCAGCAGCCCTACCCATTACGAGCAGTACTTC CASSPTHYEQYF
TRBJ2-7 TRBD1 many 14 TRBV6-5 TGTGCCAGCAGTTCCGGGACAGCGTCTAAAGAGCAGTACTTC CASSSGTASKEQYF
TRBJ2-5 TRBD2 few 15 TRBV20-1 TGCAGTGCTAGTAAGGCTAGCGGGATAGAGGAGACCCAGTACTTC CSASKASGIEETQYF
TRBJ2-6 NA many 13 TRBV6-2/TRBV6-3 TGTGCCAGCAGCCCCGCCGGGGCCAACGTCCTGACTTTC CASSPAGANVLTF
TRBJ1-2 NA many 14 TRBV11-2 TGTGCCAGCAGCCCCCCGGGGGGCGTCGGTGGCTACACCTTC CASSPPGGVGGYTF
TRBJ2-7 NA many 15 TRBV11-3 TGTGCCAGCAGCTTGGGGGAGTTCGGTTCCTACGAGCAGTACTTC CASSLGEFGSYEQYF
TRBJ2-2 TRBD2 many 19 TRBV7-2 TGTGCCAGCAGCTTAGTTCCATCCGGACTAGCGGGGGTCGACGGGGAGCTGTTTTTT CASSLVPSGLAGVDGELFF
TRBJ1-2 TRBD1 many 17 TRBV7-2 TGTGCCAGCAGCTTAGCGCTCGACAGGGGGCGTAACTATGGCTACACCTTC CASSLALDRGRNYGYTF
TRBJ2-5 NA NA 13 TRBV4-1 TGCGCCAGCAGCGGCGGGACCAAAGAGACCCAGTACTTC CASSGGTKETQYF
TRBJ1-6 NA NA 14 TRBV28 TGTGCCAGCAGAACCGGGACCCTGGATTCACCCCTCCACTTT CASRTGTLDSPLHF
TRBJ1-1 NA few 15 TRBV6-1 TGTGCCAGCAGTCCAAACTCGCAGGGAGGCACTGAAGCTTTCTTT CASSPNSQGGTEAFF
TRBJ2-5 NA NA 13 TRBV2 TGTGCCACCAGCAGGGGTAACAAAGAGACCCAGTACTTC CATSRGNKETQYF
TRBJ1-1 NA many 15 TRBV25-1 TGTGCCAGCAGTGAATACGGCAGGGGTGACACTGAAGCTTTCTTT CASSEYGRGDTEAFF
TRBJ1-2 TRBD1 NA 16 TRBV3-1 TGTGCCAGCAGCCAAGATTGGCCGCGACAGGGAGGCGGCTACACCTTC CASSQDWPRQGGGYTF
TRBJ2-4 NA many 16 TRBV6-2/TRBV6-3 TGTGCCAGCAGTTACTCAACGGTTGTAGCCAAAAACATTCAGTACTTC CASSYSTVVAKNIQYF
TRBJ2-2 NA many 14 TRBV7-6 TGTGCCAGCAGCCTACCGGGACTCGGCGGGGAGCTGTTTTTT CASSLPGLGGELFF
TRBJ1-5 TRBD1 NA 15 TRBV20-1 TGCAGTGCTAGAGGGCCCGGACAGGACAATCAGCCCCAGCATTTT CSARGPGQDNQPQHF
TRBJ1-6 NA many 14 TRBV6-1 TGTGCCAGCGGGTTGGGGGGCCTAAATTCACCCCTCCACTTT CASGLGGLNSPLHF
TRBJ2-3 TRBD1 many 15 TRBV6-1 TGTGCCAGCAGCTCCGGGACAGGGGGCGGAGGTACGCAGTATTTT CASSSGTGGGGTQYF
TRBJ2-7 NA many 13 TRBV4-1 TGCGCCAGCAGCCATCCCAACTCCTACGAGCAGTACTTC CASSHPNSYEQYF
TRBJ1-4 TRBD1 NA 19 TRBV3-1 TGTGCCAGCAGCCAAGATAGGGGACAGGGGGCGAAGTCTGCGGGGAAACTGTTTTTT CASSQDRGQGAKSAGKLFF
TRBJ2-3 NA many 15 TRBV20-1 TGCAGTGCTCCCCGGCGAAGGGCTAGCACAGATACGCAGTATTTT CSAPRRRASTDTQYF
TRBJ1-5 NA many 13 TRBV7-9 TGTGCCAGCAGCGGCCGGGACGGTCAGCCCCAGCATTTT CASSGRDGQPQHF
TRBJ1-2 NA many 16 TRBV7-9 TGTGCCAGCAGCTTAGTTGGCAGGGACCATATCGCTGGCTACACCTTC CASSLVGRDHIAGYTF
TRBJ1-1 NA many 16 TRBV4-1 TGCGCCAGCAGCCAAGAAGAGGCCAGGGCATATACTGAAGCTTTCTTT CASSQEEARAYTEAFF
TRBJ2-1 TRBD2 many 15 TRBV20-1 TGCAGTGCTAGAGATCCACGCGGGGGGGGCAATGAGCAGTTCTTC CSARDPRGGGNEQFF
TRBJ2-3 TRBD2 many 18 TRBV15 TGTGCCACCAGCACCCCAGTGAGGCGGGGGGAATTCACAGATACGCAGTATTTT CATSTPVRRGEFTDTQYF
TRBJ2-3 NA few 13 TRBV4-1 TGCGCCAGCAGAAAGGAGGGGGCAGATACGCAGTATTTT CASRKEGADTQYF